These 19 T cell receptor beta chains were all obtained from the same sample, sequenced in a study of cytotoxic CD8 clonotypes in ibrutinib-treated CLL. Profiled with immunoSEQ multiplex PCR; TCRdb holds only in-frame clones, not every one. The sample carries 11,000 to 15,000 clones, roughly 50% recorded once. The material sequenced was PBMCs, taken at a 24-month disease-progression time point, from a patient treated with ibrutinib. These receptors were taken from a human donor with chronic lymphocytic leukemia.

V usage is TRBV10-1 and J usage is TRBJ2-7; D gene ambiguous. The CDR3 covers 14 residues. The germline V and J ends were trimmed by 0 bases and 1 base, with 7 bases remaining between them. The germline V gene encodes CDR1 WNHNN and CDR2 SYGVQD (reference sequence). CDR3 coding DNA: TGCGCCAGCAGTGAGTCCACAAAATCCTACGAGCAGTACTTC. Its translation is CASSESTKSYEQYF.

The rearrangement uses TRBV6-6 and TRBJ2-7, with D tentatively TRBD1 (5 bases). Trimming left V 0 bases short and J 3 bases short, with 12 bases between. Germline V gene lookup returns CDR1 MNHNY and CDR2 SVGAGI (reference sequence). This CDR3 contains 15 residues. CDR3 sequence: CASSYSQGRGYEQYF. DNA of the CDR3: TGTGCCAGCAGTTACTCGCAGGGAAGGGGCTACGAGCAGTACTTC.

This sequence joins TRBV5-1 and TRBJ2-5; 9 bases fit TRBD2. Germline CDR1 and CDR2: SGHRS and YFSETQ. V was clipped by 1 base and J by 3 bases; unmatched bases: 4. There are 15 residues in the CDR3. CDR3 amino acids: CASSLMGLAEETQYF. As DNA, the CDR3 is TGCGCCAGCAGCTTGATGGGACTAGCAGAAGAGACCCAGTACTTC. Full variable domain (outside the CDR3, taken from reference TRBV5-1 and TRBJ2-5): KAGVTQTPRYLIKTRGQQVTLSCSPISGHRSVSWYQQTPGQGLQFLFEYFSETQRNKGNFPGRFSGRQFSNSRSEMNVSTLELGDSALYLCASSLMGLAEETQYFGPGTRLLVL.

The chain joins TRBV5-1 to TRBJ2-7, with TRBD1 matching 8 bases. The ends lost 4 bases at V and 1 base at J; junction bases unmatched: 13. This CDR3 has 17 amino acids. The germline gives CDR1 SGHRS, CDR2 YFSETQ. The CDR3 region has the DNA TGCGCCAGCAGCGACAATCACCGGGACAGGCTTTCCTACGAGCAGTACTTC. It translates to CASSDNHRDRLSYEQYF.

The chain joins TRBV11-2 to TRBJ2-7, with D possibly TRBD2 on 5 matching bases. Germline V gene sequence: CDR1 SGHAT, CDR2 FQNNGV. V was cut by 5 bases and J by 3 bases, with 8 bases left in between. The CDR3 contains 12 residues. The CDR3 region has the DNA TGTGCCAGCAGCACGGCGGGCTACGAGCAGTACTTC. Translating it yields CASSTAGYEQYF.

By frequency in the sample, this clone is medium-sized. V usage is TRBV7-9 and J usage is TRBJ2-7; 10 bases map to TRBD1. Trimming cost V 5 bases and J 6 bases; bases outside gene matches: 7. This CDR3 has 14 amino acids. Germline V gene sequence: CDR1 SEHNR, CDR2 FQNEAQ (reference sequence). The chain's CDR3 is CASSGWTGGTEQYF. The CDR3 nucleotides are TGTGCCAGCAGCGGATGGACAGGGGGGACCGAGCAGTACTTC.

V is TRBV18 and J is TRBJ2-7; D tentatively fits TRBD1 or TRBD2 (5 bases each). V lost 3 bases and J 2 bases, leaving 14 bases between the germline ends. CDR3 size: 15 residues. Germline assignment: CDR1 KGHSH and CDR2 LQKENI. CDR3 coding DNA: TGTGCCAGCTCACCTGGACTTACAGGCCCCTACGAGCAGTACTTC. Its protein product is CASSPGLTGPYEQYF.

This clone was seen only a few times. The rearrangement links TRBV7-9 to TRBJ2-5, with unresolved D. The CDR3 consists of 14 residues. V lost 8 bases, J lost 5 bases, and 18 bases lay in between. CDR1 is SEHNR and CDR2 is FQNEAQ in the germline V gene (reference sequence). The CDR3 nucleotides are TGTGCCAGCGTAGGATTGGGTCCCTACGAGACCCAGTACTTC. It encodes CASVGLGPYETQYF.

In DNA form, the CDR3 reads TGTGCCAGCAGCCCTACTTGGAGGGGCACAGATACGCAGTATTTT. This translates into CASSPTWRGTDTQYF. The genes are TRBV7-9 and TRBJ2-3; D might be TRBD2 (6 bases). The V end lost 5 bases, the J end lost 1 base, and 13 bases lay between the germline ends. Germline CDR1 SEHNR, CDR2 FQNEAQ (reference sequence). This CDR3 comprises 15 residues.

The genes are TRBV4-2 and TRBJ2-7; D not resolved. Germline V gene sequence: CDR1 LGHNA, CDR2 YNFKEQ. V was clipped by 1 base and J by 0 bases, with 10 bases between them. The CDR3 has 15 amino acids. CDR3 residues: CASSQGRASSYEQYF. Here the CDR3 DNA reads TGTGCCAGCAGCCAAGGTAGGGCGAGCTCCTACGAGCAGTACTTC.

The chain recombines TRBV27 with TRBJ1-2, with 11 bases lining up with TRBD1. Germline lookup yields CDR1 MNHEY and CDR2 SMNVEV (reference sequence). The CDR3 has 15 residues. V lost 5 bases, J lost 7 bases, and 9 bases stayed unmatched. The CDR3 DNA follows: TGTGCCAGCAGTCCTTCCGGGACAGGGGGTGGTGGCTACACCTTC. This codes for CASSPSGTGGGGYTF.

The chain recombines TRBV11-2 with TRBJ1-1; D might be TRBD1 (6 bases). Germline CDR1 and CDR2: SGHAT and FQNNGV. The ends were cut back, 3 bases at V and 0 bases at J, with 8 bases in the middle. CDR3 length equals 14 residues. Here the CDR3 DNA reads TGTGCCAGCAGCTTCGGGGGCATGAACACTGAAGCTTTCTTT. This codes for CASSFGGMNTEAFF.

V gene TRBV5-4 combines with J gene TRBJ2-7; D perhaps matches TRBD2 (5 bases). The V and J ends lost 5 bases and 3 bases respectively, with 12 bases between them. CDR1 is SGHNT and CDR2 is YYREEE in the germline V gene (reference sequence). This CDR3 is built from 13 residues. CDR3 amino acids: CASRPDWGYEQYF. CDR3 sequence (DNA): TGTGCCAGCAGACCGGACTGGGGCTACGAGCAGTACTTC. Full variable domain (missing parts from reference TRBV5-4 and TRBJ2-7): ETGVTQSPTHLIKTRGQQVTLRCSSQSGHNTVSWYQQALGQGPQFIFQYYREEENGRGNFPPRFSGLQFPNYSSELNVNALELDDSALYLCASRPDWGYEQYFGPGTRLTVT.

V is TRBV4-1 and J is TRBJ2-2; a possible D gene is TRBD2 (5 bases). Germline values: CDR1 MGHRA, CDR2 YSYEKL. The V and J ends lost 1 base and 5 bases respectively, with 14 bases between them. This CDR3 comprises 16 residues. The CDR3 loop is CASSQGFEGKTGELFF. The CDR3 region has the DNA TGCGCCAGCAGCCAAGGGTTTGAGGGAAAGACCGGGGAGCTGTTTTTT.

This clone was detected a few times. This chain links TRBV4-2 with TRBJ2-3; TRBD2 matches at 9 bases. Trimming cost V 11 bases and J 1 base; bases outside gene matches: 7. The CDR3 runs to 14 residues. CDR1 LGHNA and CDR2 YNFKEQ come from the germline V gene. The CDR3 sequence is CAVQPSGGTDTQYF. The CDR3 coding sequence is TGTGCCGTCCAGCCTAGCGGGGGCACAGATACGCAGTATTTT.

The chain couples TRBV19 to TRBJ1-2, with a tentative D call TRBD1 (5 bases). Germline V CDR1 and CDR2: LNHDA, SQIVND (reference sequence). The ends were cut back, 2 bases at V and 4 bases at J, with 17 bases in the middle. CDR3 length equals 16 residues. The CDR3 nucleotides read TGTGCCAGTAGTATATCGCAGGGCCCCCCCATCTATGGCTACACCTTC. It is translated as CASSISQGPPIYGYTF.

The V call is TRBV2, the J call TRBJ1-5; D not resolved. The CDR3 length is 13 residues. Per the germline V gene, CDR1 is SNHLY and CDR2 is FYNNEI. V was cut by 9 bases and J by 2 bases, with 11 bases left in between. The chain's CDR3 is CASSAGRNQPQHF. As DNA, the CDR3 is TGTGCCAGTTCAGCCGGACGCAATCAGCCCCAGCATTTT.

The rearrangement joins TRBV19 to TRBJ2-3; 7 positions agree with TRBD2. V was clipped by 6 bases and J by 0 bases; unmatched bases: 3. There are 14 residues in the CDR3. Germline CDR1 is LNHDA and CDR2 is SQIVND (reference sequence). CDR3 region: CASSLGGSTDTQYF. CDR3 DNA: TGTGCCAGTAGCCTGGGGGGGAGCACAGATACGCAGTATTTT.

CDR3 coding DNA: TGTGCCAGCAGCTTAGGGAGAGGTCAGCCCCAGCATTTT. It specifies CASSLGRGQPQHF. This chain joins TRBV7-6 and TRBJ1-5, with no clear D. The CDR3 totals 13 residues. The germline gives CDR1 SGHVS, CDR2 FNYEAQ. Between the trimmed V and J ends, which lost 1 base and 6 bases, there was a span of 7 bases.